This T cell receptor beta chain derives from a study of T cell repertoires in cytomegalovirus infection. Worth noting for this clonotype: Its antigen is still unknown.

TCRdb reprocessed the reads with MiXCR, giving one entry per CDR3 protein. Among roughly 350,000 distinct CDR3 sequences, about 35% were seen once, and the ten largest hold approximately 12%. The CDR3 extends over 14 amino acids. In germline, CDR1 is SGHTA, CDR2 FQGTGA. Trimming shortened V by 5 bases and J by 8 bases, and 15 bases separated the two germline ends. The chain recombines TRBV7-3 with TRBJ2-2; tentative D call: TRBD1 (5 bases). The sample in question was cultured PBMCs, obtained from culture after CMV antigen stimulation. This receptor was obtained from a human donor in good health (CMV status not recorded). Some clones in this sample may be carry-over from other donors' samples. CDR3 nucleotide sequence: TGTGCCAGCAGCATGGACAATTCGTCGGGGGAGCTGTTTTTT. Translating gives CASSMDNSSGELFF.